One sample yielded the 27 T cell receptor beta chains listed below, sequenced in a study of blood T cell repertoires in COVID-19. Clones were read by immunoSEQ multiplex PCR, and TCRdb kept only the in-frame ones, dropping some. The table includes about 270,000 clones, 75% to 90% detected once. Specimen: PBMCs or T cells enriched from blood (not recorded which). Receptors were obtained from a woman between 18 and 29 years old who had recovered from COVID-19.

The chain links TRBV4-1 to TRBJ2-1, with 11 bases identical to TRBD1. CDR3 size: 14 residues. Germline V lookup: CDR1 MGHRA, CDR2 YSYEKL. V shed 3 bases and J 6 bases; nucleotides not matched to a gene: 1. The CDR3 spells CASSHGTGGNEQFF. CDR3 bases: TGCGCCAGCAGCCACGGGACAGGGGGCAATGAGCAGTTCTTC.

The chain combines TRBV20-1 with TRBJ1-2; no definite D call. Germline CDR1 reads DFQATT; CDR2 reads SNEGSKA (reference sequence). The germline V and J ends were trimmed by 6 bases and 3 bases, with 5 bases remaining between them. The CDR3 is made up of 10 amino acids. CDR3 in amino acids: CSAGHYGYTF. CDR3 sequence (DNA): TGCAGTGCCGGTCACTATGGCTACACCTTC.

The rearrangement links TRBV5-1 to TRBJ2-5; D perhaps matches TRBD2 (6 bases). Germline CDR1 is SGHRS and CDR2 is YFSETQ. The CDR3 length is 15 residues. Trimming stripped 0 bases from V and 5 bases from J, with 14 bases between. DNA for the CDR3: TGCGCCAGCAGCTTGGGGACTATCGGCGGCGAGACCCAGTACTTC. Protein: CASSLGTIGGETQYF. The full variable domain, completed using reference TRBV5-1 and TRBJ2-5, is KAGVTQTPRYLIKTRGQQVTLSCSPISGHRSVSWYQQTPGQGLQFLFEYFSETQRNKGNFPGRFSGRQFSNSRSEMNVSTLELGDSALYLCASSLGTIGGETQYFGPGTRLLVL.

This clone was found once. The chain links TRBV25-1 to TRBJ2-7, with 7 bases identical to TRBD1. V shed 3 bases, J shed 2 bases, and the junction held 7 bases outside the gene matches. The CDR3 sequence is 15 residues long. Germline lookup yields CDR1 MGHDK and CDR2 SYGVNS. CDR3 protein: CASSDGTVFPYEQYF. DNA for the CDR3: TGTGCCAGCAGTGATGGGACAGTTTTTCCCTACGAGCAGTACTTC.

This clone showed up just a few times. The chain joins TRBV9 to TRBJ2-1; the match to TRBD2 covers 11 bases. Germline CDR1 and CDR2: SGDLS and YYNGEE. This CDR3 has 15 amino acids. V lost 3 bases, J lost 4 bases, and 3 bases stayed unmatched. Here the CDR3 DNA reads TGTGCCAGCAGCGCCGGACTAGCGGGTTACAATGAGCAGTTCTTC. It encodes CASSAGLAGYNEQFF.

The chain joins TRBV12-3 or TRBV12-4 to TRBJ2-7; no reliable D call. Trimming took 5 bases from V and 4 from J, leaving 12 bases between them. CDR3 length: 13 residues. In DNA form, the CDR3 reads TGTGCCAGCAGTCCCCCCTCGGTATACGAGCAGTACTTC. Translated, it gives CASSPPSVYEQYF.

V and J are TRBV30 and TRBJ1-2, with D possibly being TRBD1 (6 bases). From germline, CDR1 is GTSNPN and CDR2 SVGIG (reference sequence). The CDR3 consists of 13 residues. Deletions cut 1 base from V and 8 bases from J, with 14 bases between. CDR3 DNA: TGTGCCTGGAGTGAGCCAGGGGCGAGGGGCTACACCTTC. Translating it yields CAWSEPGARGYTF.

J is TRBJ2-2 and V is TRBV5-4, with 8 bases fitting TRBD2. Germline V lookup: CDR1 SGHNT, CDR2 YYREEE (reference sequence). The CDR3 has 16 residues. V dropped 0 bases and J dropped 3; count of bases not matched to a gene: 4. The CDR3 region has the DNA TGTGCCAGCAGCTTGGACCGGGGGGGGTACACCGGGGAGCTGTTTTTT. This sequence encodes CASSLDRGGYTGELFF. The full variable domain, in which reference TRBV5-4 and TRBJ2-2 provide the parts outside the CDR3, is ETGVTQSPTHLIKTRGQQVTLRCSSQSGHNTVSWYQQALGQGPQFIFQYYREEENGRGNFPPRFSGLQFPNYSSELNVNALELDDSALYLCASSLDRGGYTGELFFGEGSRLTVL.

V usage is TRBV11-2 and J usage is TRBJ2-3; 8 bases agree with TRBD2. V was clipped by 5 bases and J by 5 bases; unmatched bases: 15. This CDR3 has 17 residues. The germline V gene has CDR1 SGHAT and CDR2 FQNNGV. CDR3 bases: TGTGCCAGCAGCCAATGGACTAGCTCCCACCAAGGAGATACGCAGTATTTT. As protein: CASSQWTSSHQGDTQYF.

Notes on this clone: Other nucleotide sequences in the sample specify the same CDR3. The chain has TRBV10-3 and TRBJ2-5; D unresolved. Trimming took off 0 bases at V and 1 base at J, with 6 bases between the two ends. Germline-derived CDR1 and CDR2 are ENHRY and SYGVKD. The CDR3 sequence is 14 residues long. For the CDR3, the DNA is TGTGCCATCAGTGAGTCTAACAGCCAAGAGACCCAGTACTTC. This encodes CAISESNSQETQYF.

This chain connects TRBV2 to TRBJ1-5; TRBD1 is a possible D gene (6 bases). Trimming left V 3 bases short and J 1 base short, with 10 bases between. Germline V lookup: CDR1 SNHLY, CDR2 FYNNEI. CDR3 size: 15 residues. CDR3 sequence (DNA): TGTGCCAGCAGTGATCCGAGGGGGAGCAATCAGCCCCAGCATTTT. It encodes CASSDPRGSNQPQHF.

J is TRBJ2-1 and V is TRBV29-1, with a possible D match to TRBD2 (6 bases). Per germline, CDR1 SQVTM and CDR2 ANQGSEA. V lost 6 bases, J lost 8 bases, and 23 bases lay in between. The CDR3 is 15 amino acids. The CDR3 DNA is TGCAGCGTCCAGCGGGTAGTCGGCAGGGCCGATGAGCAGTTCTTC. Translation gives CSVQRVVGRADEQFF.

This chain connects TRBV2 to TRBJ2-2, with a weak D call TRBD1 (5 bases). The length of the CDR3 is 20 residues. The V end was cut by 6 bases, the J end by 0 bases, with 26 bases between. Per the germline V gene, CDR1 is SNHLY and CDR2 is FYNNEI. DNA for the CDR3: TGTGCCAGCAGGATTTTATCGTTAGACAGTCAAAGACCGAACACCGGGGAGCTGTTTTTT. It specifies CASRILSLDSQRPNTGELFF.

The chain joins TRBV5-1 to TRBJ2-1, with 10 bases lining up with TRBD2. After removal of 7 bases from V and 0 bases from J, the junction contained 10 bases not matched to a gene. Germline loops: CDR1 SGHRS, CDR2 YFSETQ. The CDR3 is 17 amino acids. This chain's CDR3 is CASGEVSGGSSYNEQFF. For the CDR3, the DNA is TGCGCCAGCGGGGAGGTTAGCGGGGGGAGCTCCTACAATGAGCAGTTCTTC.

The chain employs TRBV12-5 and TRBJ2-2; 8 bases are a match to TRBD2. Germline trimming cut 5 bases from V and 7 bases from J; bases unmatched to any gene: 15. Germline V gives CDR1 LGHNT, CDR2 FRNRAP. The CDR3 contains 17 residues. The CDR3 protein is CASGLLRGGPRDGELFF. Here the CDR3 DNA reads TGTGCTAGTGGTCTCCTCCGGGGGGGCCCTAGGGACGGGGAGCTGTTTTTT.

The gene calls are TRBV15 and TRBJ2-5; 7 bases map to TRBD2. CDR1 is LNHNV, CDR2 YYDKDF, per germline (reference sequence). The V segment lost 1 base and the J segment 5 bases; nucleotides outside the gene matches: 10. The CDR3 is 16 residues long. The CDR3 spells CATSRARGSPRETQYF. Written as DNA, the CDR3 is TGTGCCACCAGCAGAGCACGCGGGAGCCCTAGGGAGACCCAGTACTTC.

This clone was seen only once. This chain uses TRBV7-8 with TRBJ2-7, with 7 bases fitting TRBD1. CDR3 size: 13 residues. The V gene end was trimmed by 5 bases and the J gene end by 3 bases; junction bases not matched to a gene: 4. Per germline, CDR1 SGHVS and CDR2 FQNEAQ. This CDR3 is CASSRGTDYEQYF. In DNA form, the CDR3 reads TGTGCCAGCAGCCGTGGGACAGACTACGAGCAGTACTTC.

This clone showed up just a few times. In nucleotides, the CDR3 is TGCGCCAGCAGCGCGGACAGGACCAATTCACCCCTCCACTTT. The encoded protein is CASSADRTNSPLHF. The chain links TRBV5-1 to TRBJ1-6; 7 bases fit TRBD1. The CDR3 is 14 residues long. Germline CDR1 reads SGHRS; CDR2 reads YFSETQ. With 4 bases clipped from V and 7 bases from J, the junction kept 5 bases outside the gene matches.

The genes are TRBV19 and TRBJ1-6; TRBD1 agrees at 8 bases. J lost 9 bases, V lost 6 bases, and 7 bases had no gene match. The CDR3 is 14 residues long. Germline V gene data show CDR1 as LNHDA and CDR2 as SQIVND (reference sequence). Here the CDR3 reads CASRQGAGGSPLHF. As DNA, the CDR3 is TGTGCCAGTAGGCAGGGGGCTGGGGGTTCACCCCTCCACTTT.

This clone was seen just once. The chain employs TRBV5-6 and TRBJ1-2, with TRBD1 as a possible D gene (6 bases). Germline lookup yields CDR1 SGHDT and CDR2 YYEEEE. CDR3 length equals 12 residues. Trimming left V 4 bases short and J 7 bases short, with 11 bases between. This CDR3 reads CASSLQGAGYTF. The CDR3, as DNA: TGTGCCAGCAGCCTACAGGGTGCTGGCTACACCTTC.

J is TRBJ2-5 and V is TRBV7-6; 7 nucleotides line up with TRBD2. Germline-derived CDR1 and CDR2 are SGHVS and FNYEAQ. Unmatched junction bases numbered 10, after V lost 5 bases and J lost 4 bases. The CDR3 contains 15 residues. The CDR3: CASSPPGLGTETQYF. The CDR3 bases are TGTGCCAGCAGCCCCCCCGGACTAGGTACAGAGACCCAGTACTTC.

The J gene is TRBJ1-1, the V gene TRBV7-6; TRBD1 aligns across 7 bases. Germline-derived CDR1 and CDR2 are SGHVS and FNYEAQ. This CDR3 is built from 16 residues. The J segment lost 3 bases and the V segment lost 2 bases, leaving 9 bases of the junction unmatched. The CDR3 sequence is CASSLPDPDRDTEAFF. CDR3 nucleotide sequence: TGTGCCAGCAGCTTACCAGATCCAGACAGGGACACTGAAGCTTTCTTT.

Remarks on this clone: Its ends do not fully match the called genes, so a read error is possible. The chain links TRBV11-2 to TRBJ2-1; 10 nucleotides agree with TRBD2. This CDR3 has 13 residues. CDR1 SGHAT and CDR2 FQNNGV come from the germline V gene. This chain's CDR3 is CASSFFPEAGGLF. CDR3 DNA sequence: TGTGCCAGCAGCTTTTTCCCGGAAGCGGGGGGGCTCTTC.

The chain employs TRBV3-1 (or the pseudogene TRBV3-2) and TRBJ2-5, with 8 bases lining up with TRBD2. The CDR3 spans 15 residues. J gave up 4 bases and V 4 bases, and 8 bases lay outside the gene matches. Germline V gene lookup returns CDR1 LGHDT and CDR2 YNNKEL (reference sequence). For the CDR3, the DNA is TGTGCCAGCAGCCCCTTGCGGGGGGAAGCAGAGACCCAGTACTTC. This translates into CASSPLRGEAETQYF.

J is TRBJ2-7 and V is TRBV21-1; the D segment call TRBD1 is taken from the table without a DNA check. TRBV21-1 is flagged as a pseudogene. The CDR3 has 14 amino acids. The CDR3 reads CASSKQSTGFEQYF. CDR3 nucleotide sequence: TGTGCCAGCAGCAAACAGTCCACAGGGTTCGAGCAGTACTTC.

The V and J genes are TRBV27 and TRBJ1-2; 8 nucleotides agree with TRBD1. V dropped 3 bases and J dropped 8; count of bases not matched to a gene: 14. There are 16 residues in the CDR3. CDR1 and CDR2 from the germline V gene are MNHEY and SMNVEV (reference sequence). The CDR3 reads CASSFATGAGVGGYTF. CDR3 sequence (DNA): TGTGCCAGCAGTTTCGCGACAGGGGCGGGCGTGGGCGGCTACACCTTC.

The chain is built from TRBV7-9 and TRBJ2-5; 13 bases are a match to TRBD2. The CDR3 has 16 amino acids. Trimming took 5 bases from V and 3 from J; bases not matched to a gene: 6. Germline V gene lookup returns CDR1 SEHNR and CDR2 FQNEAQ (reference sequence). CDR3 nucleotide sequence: TGTGCCAGCAGCACGCCCGGACTAGCGGGGGAAGAGACCCAGTACTTC. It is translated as CASSTPGLAGEETQYF.